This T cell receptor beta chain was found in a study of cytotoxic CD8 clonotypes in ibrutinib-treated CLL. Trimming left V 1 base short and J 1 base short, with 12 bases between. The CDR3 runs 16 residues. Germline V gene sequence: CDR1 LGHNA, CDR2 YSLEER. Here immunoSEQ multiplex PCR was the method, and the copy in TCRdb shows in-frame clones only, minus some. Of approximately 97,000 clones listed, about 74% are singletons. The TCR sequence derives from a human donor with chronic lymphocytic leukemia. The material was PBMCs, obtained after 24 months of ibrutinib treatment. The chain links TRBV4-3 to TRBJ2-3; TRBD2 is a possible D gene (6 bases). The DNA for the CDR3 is TGCGCCAGCAGCCAAGTGTGGGACTCCGGCACAGATACGCAGTATTTT. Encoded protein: CASSQVWDSGTDTQYF.